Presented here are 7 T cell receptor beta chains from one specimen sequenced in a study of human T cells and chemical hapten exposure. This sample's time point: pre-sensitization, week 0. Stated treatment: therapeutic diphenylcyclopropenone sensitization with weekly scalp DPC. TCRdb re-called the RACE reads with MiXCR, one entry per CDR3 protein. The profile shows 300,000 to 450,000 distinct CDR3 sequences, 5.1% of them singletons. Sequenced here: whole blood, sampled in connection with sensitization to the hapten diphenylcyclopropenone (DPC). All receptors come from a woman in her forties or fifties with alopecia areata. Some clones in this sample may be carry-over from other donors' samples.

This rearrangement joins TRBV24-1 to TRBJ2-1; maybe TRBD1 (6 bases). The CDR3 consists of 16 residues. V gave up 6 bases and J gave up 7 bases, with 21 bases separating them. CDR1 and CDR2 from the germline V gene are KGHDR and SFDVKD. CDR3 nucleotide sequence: TGTGCCACCAGTCGATTCGGTACAGGGATGGGGAATGAGCAGTTCTTC. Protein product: CATSRFGTGMGNEQFF.

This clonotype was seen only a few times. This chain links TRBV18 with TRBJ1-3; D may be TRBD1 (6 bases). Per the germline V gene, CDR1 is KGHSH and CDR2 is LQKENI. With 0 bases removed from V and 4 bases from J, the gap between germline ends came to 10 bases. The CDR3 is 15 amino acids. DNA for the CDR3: TGTGCCAGCTCACCACCGACAGGACGAGGAAACACCATATATTTT. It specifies CASSPPTGRGNTIYF. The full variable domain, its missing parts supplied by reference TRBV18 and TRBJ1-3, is NAGVMQNPRHLVRRRGQEARLRCSPMKGHSHVYWYRQLPEEGLKFMVYLQKENIIDESGMPKERFSAEFPKEGPSILRIQQVVRGDSAAYFCASSPPTGRGNTIYFGEGSWLTVV.

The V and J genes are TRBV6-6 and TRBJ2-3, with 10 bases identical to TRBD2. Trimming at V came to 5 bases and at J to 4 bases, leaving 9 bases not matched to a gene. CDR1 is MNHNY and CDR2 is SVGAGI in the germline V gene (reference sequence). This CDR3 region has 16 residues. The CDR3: CASSRSGRITPDTQYF. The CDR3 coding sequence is TGTGCCAGCAGTCGTAGCGGGAGGATAACCCCAGATACGCAGTATTTT.

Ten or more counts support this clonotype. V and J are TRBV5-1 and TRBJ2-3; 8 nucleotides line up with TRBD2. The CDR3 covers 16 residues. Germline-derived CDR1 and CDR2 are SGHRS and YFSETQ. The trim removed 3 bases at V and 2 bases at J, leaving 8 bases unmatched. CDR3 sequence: CASSYVLAGNTDTQYF. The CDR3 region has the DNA TGCGCCAGCAGCTACGTGTTAGCGGGAAACACAGATACGCAGTATTTT.

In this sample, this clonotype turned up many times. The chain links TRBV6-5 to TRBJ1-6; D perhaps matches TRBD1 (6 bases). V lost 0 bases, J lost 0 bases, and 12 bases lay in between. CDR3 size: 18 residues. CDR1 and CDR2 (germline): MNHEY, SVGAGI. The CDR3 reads CASSYSVTGSSYNSPLHF. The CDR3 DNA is TGTGCCAGCAGTTACTCCGTTACAGGGAGCTCCTATAATTCACCCCTCCACTTT.

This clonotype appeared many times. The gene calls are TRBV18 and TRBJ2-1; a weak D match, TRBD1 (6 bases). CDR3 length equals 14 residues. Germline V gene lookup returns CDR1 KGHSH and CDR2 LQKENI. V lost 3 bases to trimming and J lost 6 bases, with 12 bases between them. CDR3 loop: CASSPPIGGNEQFF. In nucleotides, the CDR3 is TGTGCCAGCTCACCCCCAATAGGGGGCAATGAGCAGTTCTTC.

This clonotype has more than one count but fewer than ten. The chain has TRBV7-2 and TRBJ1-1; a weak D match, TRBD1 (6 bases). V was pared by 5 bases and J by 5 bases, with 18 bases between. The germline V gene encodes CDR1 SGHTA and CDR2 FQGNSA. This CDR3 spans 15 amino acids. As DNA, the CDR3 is TGTGCCAGCAGCCCTCTAGGGGGAGCGGGAACTGAAGCTTTCTTT. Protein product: CASSPLGGAGTEAFF.